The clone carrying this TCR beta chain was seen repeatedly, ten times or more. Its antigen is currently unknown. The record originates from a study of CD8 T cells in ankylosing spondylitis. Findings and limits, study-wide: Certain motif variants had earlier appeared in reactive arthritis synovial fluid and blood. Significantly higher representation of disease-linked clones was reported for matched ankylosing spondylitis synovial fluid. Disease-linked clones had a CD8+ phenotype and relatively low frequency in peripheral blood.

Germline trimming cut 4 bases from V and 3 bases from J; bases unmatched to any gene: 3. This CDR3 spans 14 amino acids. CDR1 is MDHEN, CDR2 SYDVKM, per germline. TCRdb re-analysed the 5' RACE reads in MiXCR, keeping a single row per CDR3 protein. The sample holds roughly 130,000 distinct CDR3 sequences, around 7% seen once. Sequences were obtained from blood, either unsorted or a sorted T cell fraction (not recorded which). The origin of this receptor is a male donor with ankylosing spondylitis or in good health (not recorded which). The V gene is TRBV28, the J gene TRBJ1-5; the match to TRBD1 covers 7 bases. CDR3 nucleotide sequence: TGTGCCAGCAGTTCAGGGGGAAACAATCAGCCCCAGCATTTT. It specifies CASSSGGNNQPQHF. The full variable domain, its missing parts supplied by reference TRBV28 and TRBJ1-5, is DVKVTQSSRYLVKRTGEKVFLECVQDMDHENMFWYRQDPGLGLRLIYFSYDVKMKEKGDIPEGYSVSREKKERFSLILESASTNQTSMYLCASSSGGNNQPQHFGDGTRLSIL.